These T cell receptor beta chains were read from a single sample in a study of blood T cell repertoires in COVID-19. The data were produced by immunoSEQ multiplex PCR, yet TCRdb's version contains in-frame clones alone and is incomplete. The top ten clones hold approximately 5% of a sample with approximately 220,000 clones, around 80% of them seen once. Sequenced: peripheral blood. The receptors were sampled from a woman in her sixties who had recovered from COVID-19. Both conserved end residues are part of each CDR3. D genes are given only for firm matches. Not every row has a clone size; where given, it reads once, few, many or a size class.

j_call,d_call,clone_size,v_call,cdr3_aa,cdr3_nt
TRBJ2-2,-,-,TRBV11-2,CASSPFGRNTGELFF,TGTGCCAGCAGCCCCTTCGGTCGAAACACCGGGGAGCTGTTTTTT
TRBJ1-6,-,-,TRBV7-9,CASSLEGESSPLHF,TGTGCCAGCAGCTTAGAAGGGGAAAGTTCACCCCTCCACTTT
TRBJ1-1,-,few,TRBV11-2,CASSSVGGTEAFF,TGTGCCAGCAGCTCGGTGGGAGGGACTGAAGCTTTCTTT
TRBJ2-2,-,-,TRBV30,CAWSVDRPTNTGELFF,TGTGCCTGGAGTGTAGACAGACCGACGAACACCGGGGAGCTGTTTTTT
TRBJ2-5,-,-,TRBV21-1,CASGQRLAQETQYF,TGTGCCAGCGGTCAGAGGTTAGCTCAAGAGACCCAGTACTTC
TRBJ1-1,-,-,TRBV3-1/TRBV3-2,CASSPLVGRAFF,TGTGCCAGCAGCCCCCTCGTGGGGAGAGCTTTCTTT
TRBJ2-3,TRBD2,-,TRBV30,CAWTPPGLAGADTQYF,TGTGCCTGGACCCCCCCGGGACTAGCGGGGGCAGATACGCAGTATTTT
TRBJ1-5,-,-,TRBV6-1,CASSEGRGNQPQHF,TGTGCCAGCAGTGAAGGCAGGGGAAATCAGCCCCAGCATTTT
TRBJ1-4,-,-,TRBV4-2,CASSQEPRVEEKLFF,TGTGCCAGCAGCCAAGAACCCAGGGTAGAGGAAAAACTGTTTTTT
TRBJ2-5,TRBD1,-,TRBV5-1,CASSPTGDAYETQYF,TGCGCCAGCAGCCCCACAGGGGATGCTTACGAGACCCAGTACTTC
TRBJ2-5,TRBD1,-,TRBV11-2,CASSKEGTGEGTQYF,TGTGCCAGCAGCAAAGAGGGGACAGGGGAAGGGACCCAGTACTTC
TRBJ2-1,TRBD1,once,TRBV5-4,CASSQDRGPYNEQFF,TGTGCCAGCAGCCAGGACAGGGGGCCCTACAATGAGCAGTTCTTC
TRBJ2-5,TRBD2,-,TRBV6-5,CASSYGAGGETQYF,TGTGCCAGCAGTTACGGAGCGGGGGGAGAGACCCAGTACTTC
TRBJ1-2,-,-,TRBV27,CASSLNRQAHGYTF,TGTGCCAGCAGTTTGAATAGACAGGCTCATGGCTACACCTTC
TRBJ1-2,-,-,TRBV5-1,CASSLVVGSGYTF,TGCGCCAGCAGCCTAGTGGTAGGGAGTGGCTACACCTTC
TRBJ2-2,-,few,TRBV7-3,CASSAYTGLGTGELFF,TGTGCCAGCAGCGCATACACAGGGTTGGGCACCGGGGAGCTGTTTTTT
TRBJ1-6,-,few,TRBV10-3,CAIGAGWDSPLHF,TGTGCCATCGGGGCAGGGTGGGATTCACCCCTCCACTTT